Following are 30 T cell receptor beta chains from one sample sequenced in a study of OX40 agonist ivuxolimab in advanced cancers. Data came from immunoSEQ multiplex PCR; TCRdb stores just in-frame clones and leaves some out. The sample includes tens of thousands of clones, roughly 87% of them seen just once. The sequencing here drew on CD4+ or CD8+ T cells sorted from blood, taken in a trial of the OX40 agonist ivuxolimab. The source of these receptors is an adult with an advanced solid tumor such as melanoma, head and neck, liver or kidney cancer.

The V gene is TRBV7-2, the J gene TRBJ2-7, with D perhaps given as TRBD1 or TRBD2 (7 bases each). Germline assignment: CDR1 SGHTA and CDR2 FQGNSA. The length of the CDR3 is 14 residues. V lost 3 bases and J lost 4, with 13 bases in between. CDR3 in amino acids: CASSFQGGTYEQYF. The CDR3 DNA sequence: TGTGCCAGCAGCTTCCAGGGGGGGACTTACGAGCAGTACTTC.

The genes are TRBV6-5 and TRBJ2-2, with unresolved D. Germline-derived CDR1 and CDR2 are MNHEY and SVGAGI. V lost 7 bases, J lost 0 bases, and 12 bases lay in between. The length of the CDR3 is 15 residues. The CDR3 loop reads CASTLDTANTGELFF. The CDR3 DNA is TGTGCCAGCACCCTTGACACGGCGAACACCGGGGAGCTGTTTTTT.

This clone was detected a few times. V gene TRBV6-5 combines with J gene TRBJ1-5, with D perhaps matching TRBD1 (5 bases). CDR3 length equals 13 residues. V shed 5 bases and J shed 9 bases, with 14 bases lying between them. The germline V gene has CDR1 MNHEY and CDR2 SVGAGI. CDR3: CASSGGGERPQHF. The CDR3 DNA reads TGTGCCAGCAGTGGGGGAGGGGAGAGGCCCCAGCATTTT.

This clone occurred once. The genes are TRBV19 and TRBJ1-4; D gene ambiguous. The germline V gene has CDR1 LNHDA and CDR2 SQIVND (reference sequence). This CDR3 has 11 residues. V was shortened by 5 bases and J by 8 bases, with 6 bases between the two germline ends. Here the CDR3 DNA reads TGTGCCAGTAGTTCATTCGAAAAACTGTTTTTT. Translating it yields CASSSFEKLFF.

On this clone: The junction does not match germline at one end; this may be a read error. This chain connects TRBV6-4 to TRBJ1-5; D is unresolved. There are 13 residues in the CDR3. Germline V lookup: CDR1 MRHNA, CDR2 SNTAGT. CDR3 sequence (DNA): TGTGCCGGCAGTGAAACCGCCGGTCAGCCCCAGCATTTT. Translation gives CAGSETAGQPQHF.

The gene calls are TRBV9 and TRBJ2-3; D may be TRBD1 (6 bases). There are 17 residues in the CDR3. Trimming pared 4 bases from V and 0 bases from J, leaving 18 bases between. Germline values: CDR1 SGDLS, CDR2 YYNGEE. CDR3 region: CASSPRQAVTSTDTQYF. For the CDR3, the DNA is TGTGCCAGCAGCCCTCGACAGGCCGTCACTAGCACAGATACGCAGTATTTT.

The chain carries TRBV11-2 and TRBJ1-2, with a possible D match to TRBD1 (5 bases). This CDR3 is 13 amino acids long. CDR1 is SGHAT and CDR2 is FQNNGV in the germline V gene. Trimming shortened V by 1 base and J by 7 bases, and 10 bases separated the two germline ends. The CDR3 region is CASSLGGTGGYTF. In DNA form, the CDR3 reads TGTGCCAGCAGCTTAGGGGGGACGGGTGGCTACACCTTC.

The V and J genes are TRBV6-6 and TRBJ2-1; the match to TRBD2 covers 7 bases. This CDR3 comprises 16 residues. CDR1 and CDR2 (germline): MNHNY, SVGAGI (reference sequence). V was pared by 6 bases and J by 0 bases, with 8 bases of the junction left unmatched. This CDR3 reads CASSPGGRRSYNEQFF. In DNA form, the CDR3 reads TGTGCCAGCAGCCCTGGCGGGAGACGCTCCTACAATGAGCAGTTCTTC.

The genes are TRBV29-1 and TRBJ2-7; D is unclear. V lost 4 bases to trimming and J lost 0 bases, with 10 bases between them. Germline V gene lookup returns CDR1 SQVTM and CDR2 ANQGSEA. The CDR3 spans 13 residues. Here the CDR3 reads CSVATASSYEQYF. In DNA form, the CDR3 reads TGCAGCGTTGCGACCGCGAGCTCCTACGAGCAGTACTTC.

The table lists this clone with a few counts. V usage is TRBV15 and J usage is TRBJ2-1; TRBD2 agrees at 7 bases. CDR1 and CDR2 (germline): LNHNV, YYDKDF (reference sequence). The CDR3 is 15 residues long. J lost 4 bases, V lost 5 bases, and 8 bases had no gene match. The CDR3 sequence: CATSVRLAGYNEQFF. The CDR3 nucleotides are TGTGCCACCAGCGTGAGACTAGCAGGGTACAATGAGCAGTTCTTC.

The J gene is TRBJ1-6, the V gene TRBV9; TRBD1 matches 10 bases. CDR1 and CDR2 (germline): SGDLS, YYNGEE. The CDR3 spans 14 residues. Losses at the gene ends were 4 bases for V and 10 bases for J; bases not matched to a gene: 5. The CDR3 reads CASSLTGGDSPLHF. In nucleotides, the CDR3 is TGTGCCAGCAGCTTGACAGGGGGCGACTCACCCCTCCACTTT. The variable domain in full, completed from reference TRBV9 and TRBJ1-6, reads DSGVTQTPKHLITATGQRVTLRCSPRSGDLSVYWYQQSLDQGLQFLIQYYNGEERAKGNILERFSAQQFPDLHSELNLSSLELGDSALYFCASSLTGGDSPLHFGNGTRLTVT.

This clone was picked up a small number of times. Different DNA sequences within this sample yield the same CDR3. The gene calls are TRBV5-1 and TRBJ1-5; 12 nucleotides match TRBD1. Germline lookup yields CDR1 SGHRS and CDR2 YFSETQ. The CDR3 is 15 residues long. Unmatched junction bases numbered 4, after V lost 3 bases and J lost 6 bases. The chain's CDR3 is CASSSGQGAGQPQHF. As DNA, the CDR3 is TGCGCCAGCAGCTCGGGACAGGGGGCTGGTCAGCCCCAGCATTTT.

The rearrangement links TRBV28 to TRBJ2-2, with no clear D. This CDR3 is 15 amino acids long. CDR1 is MDHEN and CDR2 is SYDVKM in the germline V gene. V was trimmed by 8 bases and J by 0 bases, leaving 13 bases between them. CDR3 coding DNA: TGTGCCAGCGGTAAGCGATCCGCGAACACCGGGGAGCTGTTTTTT. Its protein product is CASGKRSANTGELFF.

The chain combines TRBV19 with TRBJ1-5; D is ambiguous. CDR3 length equals 10 residues. V lost 7 bases to trimming and J lost 6 bases, with 4 bases between them. Germline V CDR1 and CDR2: LNHDA, SQIVND (reference sequence). The CDR3 loop reads CASNSQPQHF. The CDR3 coding sequence is TGTGCCAGTAACTCTCAGCCCCAGCATTTT.

This clone has only a few counts. This chain joins TRBV5-1 and TRBJ1-1; maybe TRBD1 (6 bases). Germline CDR1 reads SGHRS; CDR2 reads YFSETQ. V gave up 4 bases and J gave up 3 bases, with 19 bases separating them. The CDR3 has 16 residues. This chain's CDR3 is CASSPTGAGGDTEAFF. The DNA for the CDR3 is TGCGCCAGCAGCCCTACGGGAGCGGGGGGCGACACTGAAGCTTTCTTT.

The chain employs TRBV6-1 and TRBJ2-1, with TRBD2 matching 12 bases. There are 13 residues in the CDR3. J gave up 9 bases and V 10 bases, and 7 bases lay outside the gene matches. Germline values: CDR1 MNHNS, CDR2 SASEGT. DNA for the CDR3: TGTGCCACCAGGACTAGCGGGGAAGTTGAGCAGTTCTTC. Its protein is CATRTSGEVEQFF.

The chain recombines TRBV7-6 with TRBJ2-2, with TRBD2 matching 10 bases. The V and J ends lost 4 bases and 6 bases, in that order; junction bases with no gene match: 8. The CDR3 length is 16 residues. Germline V CDR1 and CDR2: SGHVS, FNYEAQ. As DNA, the CDR3 is TGTGCCAGCAGCTGGCTAGCGGGGGCAGAGGCCGGGGAGCTGTTTTTT. This sequence encodes CASSWLAGAEAGELFF.

J is TRBJ2-7 and V is TRBV9, with D possibly TRBD1 on 6 matching bases. V lost 4 bases and J lost 1, with 15 bases in between. The CDR3 covers 15 residues. Germline V gene lookup returns CDR1 SGDLS and CDR2 YYNGEE. CDR3: CASSRGGLGSYEQYF. CDR3 coding DNA: TGTGCCAGCAGCCGAGGGGGTCTTGGGTCCTACGAGCAGTACTTC.

The count of this clone is one. The rearrangement links TRBV5-4 to TRBJ2-1; 8 positions match TRBD2. The CDR3 totals 16 residues. V dropped 4 bases and J dropped 0; count of bases not matched to a gene: 6. Germline CDR1 is SGHNT and CDR2 is YYREEE (reference sequence). CDR3 loop: CASSPRGGGSYNEQFF. Here the CDR3 DNA reads TGTGCCAGCAGCCCACGGGGGGGCGGCTCCTACAATGAGCAGTTCTTC.

The J gene is TRBJ1-5, the V gene TRBV2; maybe TRBD1 (6 bases). The CDR3 runs to 14 residues. The germline CDR1 and CDR2 sequences are SNHLY and FYNNEI. V was shortened by 4 bases and J by 7 bases, with 14 bases between the two germline ends. CDR3 sequence (DNA): TGTGCCAGCAGTGTGGAGGGGGGCGGCCAGCCCCAGCATTTT. This translates into CASSVEGGGQPQHF.

The chain carries TRBV7-2 and TRBJ1-2, with 8 bases that match TRBD1. Trimming removed 5 bases from V and 8 bases from J; junction bases left unmatched: 10. From germline, CDR1 is SGHTA and CDR2 FQGNSA. The CDR3 loop spans 14 amino acids. Written as DNA, the CDR3 is TGTGCCAGCAGCACCCGGACAGGGACGGAGGGCTACACCTTC. It specifies CASSTRTGTEGYTF.

The chain links TRBV6-5 to TRBJ2-7; D ambiguous. Per the germline V gene, CDR1 is MNHEY and CDR2 is SVGAGI. Deletions cut 5 bases from V and 2 bases from J, with 16 bases between. The CDR3 has 15 residues. The CDR3 sequence is CASSKGSVRAYEQYF. The CDR3 region has the DNA TGTGCCAGCAGTAAAGGTTCGGTTCGCGCCTACGAGCAGTACTTC.

The V call is TRBV27, the J call TRBJ1-5, with 10 bases fitting TRBD1. V was clipped by 4 bases and J by 0 bases; unmatched bases: 9. CDR3 length: 18 residues. Looked up from germline, CDR1 is MNHEY and CDR2 is SMNVEV (reference sequence). CDR3 residues: CASSSAGTGVASNQPQHF. The CDR3 nucleotides are TGTGCCAGCAGTTCTGCCGGGACAGGGGTGGCTAGCAATCAGCCCCAGCATTTT.

The rearrangement links TRBV30 to TRBJ1-1; D may be TRBD1 (5 bases). This CDR3 is built from 15 residues. Germline assignment: CDR1 GTSNPN and CDR2 SVGIG (reference sequence). V lost 4 bases, J lost 3 bases, and 18 bases lay in between. As DNA, the CDR3 is TGTGCCTGGAACCCCGTGGGGCAGGGTGACACTGAAGCTTTCTTT. Translated: CAWNPVGQGDTEAFF.

The V gene is TRBV5-6, the J gene TRBJ2-7; 9 nucleotides line up with TRBD1. The V segment lost 3 bases and the J segment 2 bases; nucleotides outside the gene matches: 6. The CDR3 contains 15 residues. The germline V gene has CDR1 SGHDT and CDR2 YYEEEE. The CDR3 nucleotides read TGTGCCAGCAGCTGGACAGGGGTCCCGCCCTACGAGCAGTACTTC. Its translation is CASSWTGVPPYEQYF. The full variable domain, rest sourced from reference TRBV5-6 and TRBJ2-7, is DAGVTQSPTHLIKTRGQQVTLRCSPKSGHDTVSWYQQALGQGPQFIFQYYEEEERQRGNFPDRFSGHQFPNYSSELNVNALLLGDSALYLCASSWTGVPPYEQYFGPGTRLTVT.

This clone came up once. The gene calls are TRBV27 and TRBJ2-7, with 7 bases aligning to TRBD1. Germline CDR1 and CDR2: MNHEY and SMNVEV (reference sequence). V was clipped by 6 bases and J by 1 base; unmatched bases: 6. This CDR3 region has 14 residues. The CDR3 nucleotides read TGTGCCAGCAGATGGACAGGAGTTTCCTACGAGCAGTACTTC. Encoded protein: CASRWTGVSYEQYF.

This chain uses TRBV9 with TRBJ2-2, with a weak D call TRBD2 (6 bases). There are 13 residues in the CDR3. Looked up from germline, CDR1 is SGDLS and CDR2 is YYNGEE. Trimming took 3 bases from V and 5 from J, leaving 8 bases between them. The CDR3 DNA reads TGTGCCAGCAGCGCGGGACTTACCGGGGAGCTGTTTTTT. This sequence encodes CASSAGLTGELFF.

This clone was seen a handful of times. This chain uses TRBV7-9 with TRBJ2-7; D ambiguous. Trimming took off 5 bases at V and 6 bases at J, with 14 bases between the two ends. The CDR3 spans 13 residues. CDR1 and CDR2 from the germline V gene are SEHNR and FQNEAQ (reference sequence). CDR3 loop: CASSHFRAGEQYF. CDR3 DNA sequence: TGTGCCAGCAGCCATTTCCGGGCCGGCGAGCAGTACTTC.

The V gene is TRBV5-1, the J gene TRBJ2-2; D not resolved. This CDR3 has 16 residues. V dropped 1 base and J dropped 0 bases, with 10 bases sitting between them. Germline CDR1 is SGHRS and CDR2 is YFSETQ. The CDR3 nucleotides read TGCGCCAGCAGCTTGACTCCGACAACGAACACCGGGGAGCTGTTTTTT. It specifies CASSLTPTTNTGELFF.

V usage is TRBV11-3 and J usage is TRBJ2-2, with 9 bases aligning to TRBD1. Germline V gene sequence: CDR1 SGHNT, CDR2 YENEEA. The CDR3 loop spans 14 amino acids. The J segment lost 6 bases and the V segment lost 8 bases, leaving 7 bases of the junction unmatched. In nucleotides, the CDR3 is TGTGCCAGCGGTCTACAGGGGGCGGCCGGGGAGCTGTTTTTT. It specifies CASGLQGAAGELFF.